This TCR beta chain was captured in a study of cytomegalovirus exposure and HLA in healthy donors. Across the whole study: In an early release, HLA-typed donors contributed about 80 million unique TCR sequences. Within the Caucasian-associated ancestry cluster were more than 75% of the 350 to 400 genotyped donors. Overall study results and limits: What TCR beta sequences reportedly achieved was accurate prediction of HLA-A and HLA-B alleles in most subjects.

Germline V gene data show CDR1 as MNHNS and CDR2 as SASEGT. The CDR3 has 13 residues. Details on this clone: Antigen specificity is unknown. An end of the junction differs from the germline gene, which may be a read error. This specimen includes other DNA sequences encoding the same CDR3.

This PCR relied on a set of 60 Vbeta primers and 13 Jbeta primers. Authors' methods: Unique TCR beta chains totaled some 81 million in a later count, with approximately 10 million of them shared. Sequenced by immunoSEQ multiplex PCR; TCRdb stores in-frame clones only, minus some. From that table come the V and J calls and clone size; the DNA was used to work out D and trimming. The sample holds 200,000 to 250,000 clones; roughly 84% are singletons and the top ten take about 1.7%. The receptor's source is a man aged 50 to 60 in good health and CMV-seronegative. What was sequenced was PBMCs. The chain joins TRBV6-1 to TRBJ2-7, with D tentatively TRBD1 (7 bases). The CDR3 bases are TGCGCCAGCCGGAGGGGACAGTCCTACGAGCAGTACTTC. This encodes CASRRGQSYEQYF.